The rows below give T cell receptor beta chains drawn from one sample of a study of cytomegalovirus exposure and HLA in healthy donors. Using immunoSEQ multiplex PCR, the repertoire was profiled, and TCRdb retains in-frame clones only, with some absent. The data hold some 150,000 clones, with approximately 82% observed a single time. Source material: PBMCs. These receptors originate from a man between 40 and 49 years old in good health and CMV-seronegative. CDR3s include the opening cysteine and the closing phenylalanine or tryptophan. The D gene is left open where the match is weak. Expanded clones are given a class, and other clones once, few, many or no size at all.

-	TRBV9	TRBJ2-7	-	TGTGCCAGCAGCGTGAGCCCGGAGTGGGAGCAGTACTTC	CASSVSPEWEQYF
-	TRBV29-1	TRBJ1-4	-	TGCAGCGTCCAGCCCAATAGGGAGGAAAAACTGTTTTTT	CSVQPNREEKLFF
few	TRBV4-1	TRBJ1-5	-	TGCGCCAGCAGCCAAGGCGCGGAAAGGAGCAATCAGCCCCAGCATTTT	CASSQGAERSNQPQHF
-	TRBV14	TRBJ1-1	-	TGTGCCAGCAGCCAAGATGGGGCAGCTAACACTGAAGCTTTCTTT	CASSQDGAANTEAFF
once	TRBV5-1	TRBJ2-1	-	TGCGCCAGCCGTACATTGTGGGGGGGCGGCGATGAGCAGTTCTTC	CASRTLWGGGDEQFF
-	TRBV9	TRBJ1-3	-	TGTGCCAGCAGCCCTCAAATTCCAGGGGCGGGAAACACCATATATTTT	CASSPQIPGAGNTIYF
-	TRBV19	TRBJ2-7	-	TGTGCCAGTAGTAGAGGTGGTTGGAGAACCTACGAGCAGTACTTC	CASSRGGWRTYEQYF
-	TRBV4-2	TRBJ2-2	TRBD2	TGTGCCAGCAGCCAGGAGGCTAGCGGGGCGAACACCGGGGAGCTGTTTTTT	CASSQEASGANTGELFF
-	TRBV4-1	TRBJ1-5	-	TGCGCCAGCAGCCAACTCGTCCAGGGACTAGGGAATCAGCCCCAGCATTTT	CASSQLVQGLGNQPQHF
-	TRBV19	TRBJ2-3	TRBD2	TGTGCCAGTAGTATCCTTCTAGCGGGGGCCGCCGCCGCAGATACGCAGTATTTT	CASSILLAGAAAADTQYF
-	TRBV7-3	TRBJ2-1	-	TGTGCCAGCAGCCCCACTCCCTACAATGAGCAGTTCTTC	CASSPTPYNEQFF
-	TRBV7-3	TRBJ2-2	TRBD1	TGTGCCAGCAGCTTAGGGACAGGGGGCCTTCGAACCGGGGAGCTGTTTTTT	CASSLGTGGLRTGELFF
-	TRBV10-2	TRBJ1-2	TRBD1	TGCGCCAGCAGTGAGTCAAACAGGGGAAGCTATGGCTACACCTTC	CASSESNRGSYGYTF
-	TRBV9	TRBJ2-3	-	TGTGCCAGCAGCGTAGTGGGAGACAGGGCGGGAACGCAGTATTTT	CASSVVGDRAGTQYF
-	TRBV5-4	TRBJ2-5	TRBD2	TGTGCCAGCAGGTTGCGGGAGGAAGAGACCCAGTACTTC	CASRLREEETQYF